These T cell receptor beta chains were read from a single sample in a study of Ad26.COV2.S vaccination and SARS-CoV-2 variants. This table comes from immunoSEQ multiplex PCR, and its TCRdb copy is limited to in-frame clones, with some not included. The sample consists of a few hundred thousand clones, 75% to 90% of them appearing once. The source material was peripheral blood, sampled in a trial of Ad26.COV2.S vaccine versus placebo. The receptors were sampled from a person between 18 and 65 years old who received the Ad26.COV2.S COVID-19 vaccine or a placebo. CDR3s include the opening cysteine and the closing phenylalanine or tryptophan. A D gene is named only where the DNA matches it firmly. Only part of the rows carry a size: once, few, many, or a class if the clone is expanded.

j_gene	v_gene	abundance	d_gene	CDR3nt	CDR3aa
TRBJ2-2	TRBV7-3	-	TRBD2	TGTGCCAGCAGCTTAACGCTAGCGGCGAACACCGGGGAGCTGTTTTTT	CASSLTLAANTGELFF
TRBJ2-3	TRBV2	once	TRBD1	TGTGCCAGCAATGGACAGGGGGCTGCAGATACGCAGTATTTT	CASNGQGAADTQYF
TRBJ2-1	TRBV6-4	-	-	TGTGCCAGCAGTGACGCGGGACGAGGGACCTACAATGAGCAGTTCTTC	CASSDAGRGTYNEQFF
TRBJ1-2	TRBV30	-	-	TGTGCCTGGAGTGCCCCTGGACGTCATGGCTACACCTTC	CAWSAPGRHGYTF
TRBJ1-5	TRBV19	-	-	TGTGCCAGTAAAGGGGAATCGGGCAATCAGCCCCAGCATTTT	CASKGESGNQPQHF
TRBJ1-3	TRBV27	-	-	TGTGCCAGCAGTTTATCGTATCAGGCTGGAAACACCATATATTTT	CASSLSYQAGNTIYF
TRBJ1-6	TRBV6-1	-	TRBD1	TGTGCCAGCAGTGAGGACAGGGGATTGGGGTCACCCCTCCACTTT	CASSEDRGLGSPLHF
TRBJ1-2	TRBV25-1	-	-	TGTGCCAGCAGTGAATATAGGGGCGGCTACACCTTC	CASSEYRGGYTF
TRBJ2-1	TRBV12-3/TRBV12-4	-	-	TGTGCCAGCAGCCTTTTGTTGACAGGCGGCCAGTTCTTC	CASSLLLTGGQFF
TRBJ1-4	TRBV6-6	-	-	TGTGCCAGCAGCACCACGAACCGGGGGCTGGGTGAAAAACTGTTTTTT	CASSTTNRGLGEKLFF
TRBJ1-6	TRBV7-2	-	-	TGTGCCAGCAGCTTAGCCCCCCTTGGACCCCTCCACTTT	CASSLAPLGPLHF
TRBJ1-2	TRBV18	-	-	TGTGCCAGCTCACCCGATTCCAGGGAGAACTATGGCTACACCTTC	CASSPDSRENYGYTF
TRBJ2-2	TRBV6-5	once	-	TGTGCCAGCAACCCGGGCACCGGGGAGCTGTTTTTT	CASNPGTGELFF
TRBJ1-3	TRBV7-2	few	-	TGTGCCAGCAGCTTAGGCCGTTCTGGAAACACCATATATTTT	CASSLGRSGNTIYF
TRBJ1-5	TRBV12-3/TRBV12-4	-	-	TGTGCCAGCAGTTTGGGCCGGCATCAGCCCCAGCATTTT	CASSLGRHQPQHF
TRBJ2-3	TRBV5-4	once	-	TGTGCCAGCAGCTCCCCGGGACCCCTTTGGGATACGCAGTATTTT	CASSSPGPLWDTQYF
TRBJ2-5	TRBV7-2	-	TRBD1	TGTGCCAGCAGCCCGACAGGGATGGAGACCCAGTACTTC	CASSPTGMETQYF
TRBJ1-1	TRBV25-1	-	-	TGTGCCAGCAGTGAATGGGGAACAGGTAACACTGAAGCTTTCTTT	CASSEWGTGNTEAFF
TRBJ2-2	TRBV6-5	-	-	TGTGCCAGCAGTTACGACGGGAGCGGCACCGGGGAGCTGTTTTTT	CASSYDGSGTGELFF
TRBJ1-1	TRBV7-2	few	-	TGTGCCAGCAGCTTGAACACTGAAGCTTTCTTT	CASSLNTEAFF
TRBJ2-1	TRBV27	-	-	TGTGCCAGCAGGTCGACGGGCCGGTACAATGAGCAGTTCTTC	CASRSTGRYNEQFF
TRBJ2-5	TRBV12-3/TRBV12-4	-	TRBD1	TGTGCCAGTGGACAGGGGGCAGGCGGGACCCAGTACTTC	CASGQGAGGTQYF
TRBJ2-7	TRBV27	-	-	TGTGCCAGCAGTTTATATACAGGGATCTACGAGCAGTACTTC	CASSLYTGIYEQYF
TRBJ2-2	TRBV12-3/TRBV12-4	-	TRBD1	TGTGCCAGCAGTCCCGGGACAGGGCAACTGTTTTTT	CASSPGTGQLFF
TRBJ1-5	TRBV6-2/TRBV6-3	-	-	TGTGCCAGCAGCCCCTGGGGGGGGGCTAATCAGCCCCAGCATTTT	CASSPWGGANQPQHF
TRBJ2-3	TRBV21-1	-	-	TGTGCCAGCAGCATCCACAGGGACGCCACAGATACGCAGTATTTT	CASSIHRDATDTQYF
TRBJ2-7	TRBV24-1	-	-	TGTGCCACCAGTGACCCTCGGGACCCCTACGAGCAGTACTTC	CATSDPRDPYEQYF
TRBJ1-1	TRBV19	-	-	TGTGCCAGTAGTATCCAGGGGATTGAAGCTTTCTTT	CASSIQGIEAFF
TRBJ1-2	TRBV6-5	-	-	TGTGCCAGCACCGGAGGCGGAGGTGGCTACACCTTC	CASTGGGGGYTF
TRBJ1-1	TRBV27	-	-	TGTGCCAGCAGCCTGAAGAGTAGGGGGAGAGCTTTCTTT	CASSLKSRGRAFF
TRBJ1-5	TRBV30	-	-	TGTGCCTGGAGTGTAGGTCAGGGCTCCGAACCCCAGCATTTT	CAWSVGQGSEPQHF
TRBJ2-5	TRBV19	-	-	TGTGCCAGTAGTATATGGTTGGAAGAGACCCAGTACTTC	CASSIWLEETQYF
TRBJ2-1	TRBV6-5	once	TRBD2	TGTGCCAGCAGTTACGGACTAGCGGCCTACAATGAGCAGTTCTTC	CASSYGLAAYNEQFF
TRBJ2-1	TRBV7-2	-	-	TGTGCCAGCAGTCCGATGTTGTCGACGTCGAGTGAGCAGTTCTTC	CASSPMLSTSSEQFF
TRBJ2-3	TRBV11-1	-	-	TGTGCCAGCAGCTTACAGGGGAGTAGGACAGATACGCAGTATTTT	CASSLQGSRTDTQYF
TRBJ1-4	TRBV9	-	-	TGTGCCAGCAGCGCGCAAGTTGGGCAACTGTTTTTT	CASSAQVGQLFF
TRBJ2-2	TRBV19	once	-	TGTGCCAGTAGTATTGAGCATTGGTCTCCCCCTAATTTTGGTGGGGAGCTGTTTTTT	CASSIEHWSPPNFGGELFF
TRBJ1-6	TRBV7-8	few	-	TGTGCCAGCAGCTTAGAGTCCCAAATGAGGCCCCTCCACTTT	CASSLESQMRPLHF
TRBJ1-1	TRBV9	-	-	TGTGCCAGCAGCGTAGTCGGTCGGACCAACACTGAAGCTTTCTTT	CASSVVGRTNTEAFF
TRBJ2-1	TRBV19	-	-	TGTGCCAGTAGTATAGCAGGTCACAATGAGCAGTTCTTC	CASSIAGHNEQFF
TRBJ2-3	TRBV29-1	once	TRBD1	TGCAGCGTTGAACGGACGACAGGGGGCCCCACAGATACGCAGTATTTT	CSVERTTGGPTDTQYF
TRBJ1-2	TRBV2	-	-	TGTGCCAGCAGAACAGGGATAGGTGGCTACACCTTC	CASRTGIGGYTF
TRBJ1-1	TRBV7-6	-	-	TGTGCCAGCAGCCCGACAGCGGACACTGAAGCTTTCTTT	CASSPTADTEAFF
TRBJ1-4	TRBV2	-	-	TGTGCCAGCATATGGACTGAGAATGAAAAACTGTTTTTT	CASIWTENEKLFF
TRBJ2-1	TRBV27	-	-	TGTGCCAGCAGTTTTCGGGCGGAGCAGTTCTTC	CASSFRAEQFF
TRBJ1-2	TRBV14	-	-	TGTGCCAGCAGCCAAGATCTGGGGGTTCTAAGAGGCTACACCTTC	CASSQDLGVLRGYTF
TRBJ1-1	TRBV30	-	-	TGTGCCTGCAGGACCTTGAACACTGAAGCTTTCTTT	CACRTLNTEAFF
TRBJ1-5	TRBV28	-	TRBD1	TGTGCCAGCATCTCTGCCGGGACAGGGGGCAATCAGCCCCAGCATTTT	CASISAGTGGNQPQHF
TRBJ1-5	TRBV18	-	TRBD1	TGTGCCAGCTCACTGGACAGGGGGCAGGGGCAGCCCCAGCATTTT	CASSLDRGQGQPQHF
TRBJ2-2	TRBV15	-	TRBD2	TGTGCCACCAGCAGAGCCGTGAGTAGCGGGATCACCGGGGAGCTGTTTTTT	CATSRAVSSGITGELFF
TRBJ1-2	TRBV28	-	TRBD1	TGTGCCAGCAGTTCAAGGGGGACAGGTGACTATGGCTACACCTTC	CASSSRGTGDYGYTF
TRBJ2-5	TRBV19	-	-	TGTGCCAGTAGTAGGACAGCCCCGGGCAGAGAGACCCAGTACTTC	CASSRTAPGRETQYF